This T cell receptor (beta chain) emerged from a study of cytomegalovirus exposure and HLA in healthy donors. About this clone: The target antigen is unknown.

This CDR3 spans 16 amino acids. CDR1 is SGHKS and CDR2 is YYEKEE in the germline V gene (reference sequence). Losses at the gene ends were 0 bases for V and 4 bases for J; bases not matched to a gene: 8. General study findings and limits: Some public TCRs appeared in many individuals, while most sequences were rare.

This PCR relied on a set of 60 Vbeta primers and 13 Jbeta primers. Only in-frame clones appear in the TCRdb table, and some are missing; sequencing was by immunoSEQ multiplex PCR. Altogether approximately 84,000 clones are present, approximately 69% being singletons, with the ten largest covering over 7.5%. The receptor comes from a man in his forties in good health and CMV-seropositive. The material sequenced was PBMCs. The V call is TRBV5-5, the J call TRBJ2-7, with 9 bases aligning to TRBD2. The CDR3 sequence: CASSLDPAGGVYEQYF. The CDR3 DNA reads as TGTGCCAGCAGCTTGGATCCAGCGGGGGGAGTTTACGAGCAGTACTTC.